A single sample is the source of the 20 T cell receptor beta chains below, sequenced in a study of beta chain features in type 1 diabetes. General study findings and limits: Type 1 diabetes patients showed a moderate but significant shortening of TCRB CDR3s in all four CD4+ subsets.

Their antigens are not known. The sequenced template was cDNA made from the entire isolated RNA. Profiling relied on immunoSEQ multiplex PCR, and the TCRdb table lists in-frame clones only, not all of them. The sample shows fewer than 350,000 clones, about 15% of them seen only once. The source material was naive CD4+ T cells from blood. The receptors were gathered from a man between 18 and 29 years old with type 1 diabetes.

This clone was seen only a few times. Here the CDR3 reads CASSEWSETFYEQYF. DNA of the CDR3: TGTGCCAGCAGTGAATGGTCAGAGACTTTCTACGAGCAGTACTTC. This sequence joins TRBV6-1 and TRBJ2-7, with D uncertain. Trimming took off 2 bases at V and 3 bases at J, with 14 bases between the two ends. Germline V gene sequence: CDR1 MNHNS, CDR2 SASEGT. The CDR3 is 15 residues long.

J is TRBJ2-1 and V is TRBV11-2, with TRBD2 matching over 7 bases. CDR1 and CDR2 from the germline V gene are SGHAT and FQNNGV. Germline trimming cut 0 bases from V and 4 bases from J; bases unmatched to any gene: 3. The CDR3 totals 15 residues. CDR3 in DNA: TGTGCCAGCAGCTTAGAGCCTAGCGGTTACAATGAGCAGTTCTTC. It codes for CASSLEPSGYNEQFF.

This clone was seen more than once but under ten times. V gene TRBV11-3 combines with J gene TRBJ2-1; 11 bases match TRBD2. V lost 5 bases, J lost 1 base, and 7 bases stayed unmatched. Per germline, CDR1 SGHNT and CDR2 YENEEA. The CDR3 consists of 17 residues. The CDR3 DNA follows: TGTGCCAGCAGCCTACTAGCGGGAGTAAGGTCCTACAATGAGCAGTTCTTC. The encoded protein is CASSLLAGVRSYNEQFF.

Notes on this clone: The identical CDR3 is also encoded by other nucleotide sequences in the sample. The chain joins TRBV5-1 to TRBJ2-7, with 7 bases that match TRBD1. V was pared by 2 bases and J by 3 bases, with 2 bases of the junction left unmatched. The length of the CDR3 is 13 residues. CDR1 and CDR2 (germline): SGHRS, YFSETQ. DNA for the CDR3: TGCGCCAGCAGCTTCGCAGGGGGCTACGAGCAGTACTTC. Translating gives CASSFAGGYEQYF.

This clone has a handful of counts. The genes are TRBV7-2 and TRBJ2-5, with D hard to call. Germline V gene data show CDR1 as SGHTA and CDR2 as FQGNSA. The length of the CDR3 is 12 residues. Trimming took 7 bases from V and 7 from J, leaving 13 bases between them. The CDR3 DNA follows: TGTGCCAGCACTTCACCTCGCGGGACCCAGTACTTC. Amino acid sequence: CASTSPRGTQYF.

This chain links TRBV5-1 with TRBJ2-7, with D unclear. The CDR3 runs 14 residues. From germline, CDR1 is SGHRS and CDR2 YFSETQ. V was clipped by 5 bases and J by 0 bases, with 12 bases between them. The CDR3, as DNA: TGCGCCAGCAGTGTGAGCCGACACTCCTACGAGCAGTACTTC. This translates into CASSVSRHSYEQYF.

The J gene is TRBJ2-7, the V gene TRBV7-9; D uncertain. This CDR3 has 14 residues. Germline V gene data show CDR1 as SEHNR and CDR2 as FQNEAQ (reference sequence). The ends were cut back, 1 base at V and 5 bases at J, with 12 bases in the middle. DNA for the CDR3: TGTGCCAGCAGCTTAGGGGCCTCCCCTAACGAGCAGTACTTC. Its protein is CASSLGASPNEQYF.

This chain connects TRBV10-3 to TRBJ2-7; 9 bases are a match to TRBD1. The CDR3 is 16 residues long. Germline V gives CDR1 ENHRY, CDR2 SYGVKD. V shed 2 bases and J 2 bases; nucleotides not matched to a gene: 7. CDR3 amino acids: CAISEARDRATYEQYF. The DNA of the CDR3 is TGTGCCATCAGTGAGGCCCGGGACAGGGCCACCTACGAGCAGTACTTC.

CDR3: CASSFQEGTEAFF. In DNA, the CDR3 is TGTGCCAGCAGCTTTCAGGAAGGTACTGAAGCTTTCTTT. The rearrangement joins TRBV7-2 to TRBJ1-1; no clear D gene. V lost 3 bases, J lost 5 bases, and 10 bases lay in between. In germline, CDR1 is SGHTA, CDR2 FQGNSA. CDR3 size: 13 residues.

This chain links TRBV29-1 with TRBJ1-2; TRBD1 matches 9 bases. V trimming: 2 bases; J trimming: 12 bases; junction bases outside the gene matches: 10. Germline V gene sequence: CDR1 SQVTM, CDR2 ANQGSEA. The CDR3 spans 13 residues. The CDR3 coding sequence is TGCAGCGTTGAACCGACAGGGGGGATAGGGCACACCTTC. Residues: CSVEPTGGIGHTF.

The chain recombines TRBV7-9 with TRBJ2-7, with 12 bases matching TRBD1. J lost 5 bases, V lost 5 bases, and 1 base had no gene match. The CDR3 length is 13 residues. Looked up from germline, CDR1 is SEHNR and CDR2 is FQNEAQ (reference sequence). The chain's CDR3 is CASSRDRGHEQYF. The CDR3, as DNA: TGTGCCAGCAGCCGGGACAGGGGGCACGAGCAGTACTTC.

This clone was detected a few times. J is TRBJ2-1 and V is TRBV2; the match to TRBD2 covers 13 bases. Trimming at V came to 7 bases and at J to 7 bases, leaving 7 bases not matched to a gene. Germline V CDR1 and CDR2: SNHLY, FYNNEI. This CDR3 is 15 amino acids long. Here the CDR3 reads CASTGTSGRGNEQFF. The CDR3 DNA is TGTGCCAGCACGGGCACTAGCGGGAGGGGGAATGAGCAGTTCTTC.

The sample holds a few counts of this clone. V gene TRBV7-2 combines with J gene TRBJ2-5; 11 nucleotides line up with TRBD2. V was pared by 1 base and J by 4 bases, with 5 bases of the junction left unmatched. From germline, CDR1 is SGHTA and CDR2 FQGNSA. The CDR3 is 16 residues long. The CDR3 reads CASSLVASGGRETQYF. CDR3 bases: TGTGCCAGCAGCTTAGTGGCTAGCGGGGGGAGAGAGACCCAGTACTTC. The variable domain in full, completed from reference TRBV7-2 and TRBJ2-5, reads GAGVSQSPSNKVTEKGKDVELRCDPISGHTALYWYRQSLGQGLEFLIYFQGNSAPDKSGLPSDRFSAERTGGSVSTLTIQRTQQEDSAVYLCASSLVASGGRETQYFGPGTRLLVL.

This clone was recorded a few times. Other DNA sequences in this specimen translate into the identical CDR3. The chain links TRBV5-4 to TRBJ2-1, with a tentative D call TRBD2 (6 bases). V lost 0 bases and J lost 5, with 9 bases in between. Looked up from germline, CDR1 is SGHNT and CDR2 is YYREEE (reference sequence). The CDR3 sequence is 14 residues long. CDR3 amino acids: CASSLDGGNNEQFF. The CDR3 DNA reads TGTGCCAGCAGCTTGGATGGCGGGAACAATGAGCAGTTCTTC. Full variable domain (missing parts from reference TRBV5-4 and TRBJ2-1): ETGVTQSPTHLIKTRGQQVTLRCSSQSGHNTVSWYQQALGQGPQFIFQYYREEENGRGNFPPRFSGLQFPNYSSELNVNALELDDSALYLCASSLDGGNNEQFFGPGTRLTVL.

The J gene is TRBJ1-6, the V gene TRBV28; D remains unclear. V shed 6 bases and J shed 10 bases, with 10 bases lying between them. The CDR3 has 12 amino acids. From germline, CDR1 is MDHEN and CDR2 SYDVKM. The CDR3 loop is CASSSSGSPLHF. CDR3 in DNA: TGTGCCAGCAGCTCCTCCGGGTCACCCCTCCACTTT.

CDR3 DNA: TGTGCCAGCAGCCCACGTACGACAGGGATCTCCTACAATGAGCAGTTCTTC. Amino acids: CASSPRTTGISYNEQFF. The genes are TRBV11-2 and TRBJ2-1, with 7 bases lining up with TRBD1. This CDR3 has 17 residues. The junction had 10 bases not matched to a gene; V was cut back by 5 bases and J by 0 bases. CDR1 SGHAT and CDR2 FQNNGV come from the germline V gene.

The rearrangement links TRBV2 to TRBJ2-7; 7 nucleotides agree with TRBD2. Germline CDR1 is SNHLY and CDR2 is FYNNEI. V trimming: 8 bases; J trimming: 0 bases; junction bases outside the gene matches: 10. This CDR3 has 15 residues. The CDR3 protein is CASVGGPSGSYEQYF. CDR3 coding DNA: TGTGCCAGCGTGGGCGGACCTAGCGGCTCCTACGAGCAGTACTTC.

The chain has TRBV5-1 and TRBJ2-7; D uncertain. The CDR3 loop spans 14 amino acids. The V gene's germline CDR1 is SGHRS and CDR2 YFSETQ. The germline V and J ends were trimmed by 0 bases and 3 bases, with 10 bases remaining between them. The CDR3 nucleotides read TGCGCCAGCAGCTTGGGCCTAAAATACTACGAGCAGTACTTC. Translated, it gives CASSLGLKYYEQYF.

This clone was counted only a few times. The chain recombines TRBV28 with TRBJ2-7; 7 positions agree with TRBD1. CDR1 and CDR2 (germline): MDHEN, SYDVKM. The CDR3 is 15 residues long. After removal of 5 bases from V and 2 bases from J, the junction contained 9 bases not matched to a gene. The CDR3 spells CASSRPTGIPYEQYF. The CDR3, as DNA: TGTGCCAGCAGTCGCCCGACAGGGATCCCCTACGAGCAGTACTTC.

The chain recombines TRBV4-3 with TRBJ2-5, with TRBD1 as a possible D gene (6 bases). V was cut by 0 bases and J by 5 bases, with 10 bases left in between. The CDR3 length is 14 residues. CDR1 and CDR2 (germline): LGHNA, YSLEER. CDR3 protein: CASSQETRGETQYF. CDR3 in DNA: TGCGCCAGCAGCCAAGAAACTAGGGGGGAGACCCAGTACTTC.